The 22 T cell receptor beta chains reported below all come from one sample, sequenced in a study of T-cell reconstitution after alpha-beta-depleted transplantation in children. Library preparation (for TCRbeta) was performed with unique molecular identifiers. TCRdb independently ran MiXCR on the PCR reads; one entry per CDR3 protein. The sample includes around 680,000 distinct CDR3 sequences, 16% seen only once; the top ten take 1.1%. The sequencing used PBMCs from the stem cell graft donor, collected from the stem cell graft. All receptors derive from a human donor who donated a stem cell graft to a child with acute myeloid leukemia.

This clonotype was detected only a few times. This sequence joins TRBV15 and TRBJ1-1; TRBD1 aligns across 9 bases. V lost 0 bases to trimming and J lost 0 bases; unmatched junction nucleotides: 8. This CDR3 comprises 18 residues. CDR1 is LNHNV and CDR2 is YYDKDF in the germline V gene (reference sequence). The CDR3 is CATSREGGTGLMNTEAFF. The CDR3 coding sequence is TGTGCCACCAGCAGAGAGGGCGGGACAGGGCTAATGAACACTGAAGCTTTCTTT.

This chain uses TRBV2 with TRBJ2-2, with D uncertain. Trimming shortened V by 10 bases and J by 5 bases, and 5 bases separated the two germline ends. There are 10 residues in the CDR3. Germline CDR1 SNHLY, CDR2 FYNNEI. CDR3 sequence: CAIRTGELFF. As DNA, the CDR3 is TGTGCCATAAGAACCGGGGAGCTGTTTTTT.

This clonotype has at least ten counts. This sequence joins TRBV20-1 and TRBJ2-7, with a weak D call TRBD2 (6 bases). This CDR3 region has 15 residues. V dropped 5 bases and J dropped 3 bases, with 20 bases sitting between them. Germline V gene data show CDR1 as DFQATT and CDR2 as SNEGSKA (reference sequence). CDR3 region: CSAGGILTGDYEQYF. The CDR3 DNA follows: TGCAGTGCTGGAGGGATACTTACCGGCGACTACGAGCAGTACTTC.

This clonotype has ten or more counts. The genes are TRBV7-9 and TRBJ2-3; the D is unclear. Germline V gene data show CDR1 as SEHNR and CDR2 as FQNEAQ (reference sequence). This CDR3 comprises 11 residues. The V end lost 5 bases, the J end lost 7 bases, and 7 bases lay between the germline ends. The CDR3 is CASSPHNTQYF. The CDR3 region has the DNA TGTGCCAGCAGCCCCCATAATACGCAGTATTTT.

The rearrangement links TRBV14 to TRBJ2-2, with 10 nucleotides matching TRBD1. CDR3 length equals 17 residues. The trim removed 4 bases at V and 6 bases at J, leaving 11 bases unmatched. The germline V gene has CDR1 SGHDN and CDR2 FVKESK. The CDR3 sequence: CASSPGQGRHGAGELFF. CDR3 bases: TGTGCCAGCAGCCCGGGACAGGGGCGACACGGCGCCGGGGAGCTGTTTTTT.

This clonotype was seen ten or more times. The chain couples TRBV20-1 to TRBJ1-3, with 8 bases fitting TRBD1. The length of the CDR3 is 15 residues. Germline CDR1 and CDR2: DFQATT and SNEGSKA (reference sequence). The V and J ends lost 3 bases and 2 bases, in that order; junction bases with no gene match: 6. The CDR3 bases are TGCAGTGCTAGGAATCAGGGGGCTACTGGAAACACCATATATTTT. This gives the protein CSARNQGATGNTIYF.

This clonotype was observed at least ten times. V usage is TRBV20-1 and J usage is TRBJ2-1; D unclear. Deletions cut 2 bases from V and 8 bases from J, with 7 bases between. The CDR3 loop spans 11 amino acids. From germline, CDR1 is DFQATT and CDR2 SNEGSKA (reference sequence). CDR3 sequence reads: CSARQIDEQFF. CDR3 bases: TGCAGTGCTAGACAGATCGATGAGCAGTTCTTC.

The rearrangement links TRBV7-8 to TRBJ1-2; the D gene is possibly TRBD1 (5 bases). This CDR3 region has 15 residues. V shed 5 bases and J shed 5 bases, with 18 bases lying between them. Germline V CDR1 and CDR2: SGHVS, FQNEAQ. In nucleotides, the CDR3 is TGTGCCAGCAGCCTAACGGGGACTCAAGGGTATGGCTACACCTTC. It translates to CASSLTGTQGYGYTF.

This clonotype was found many times. This chain joins TRBV24-1 and TRBJ2-1; 7 nucleotides match TRBD2. The CDR3 length is 15 residues. V lost 5 bases, J lost 7 bases, and 10 bases stayed unmatched. Germline values: CDR1 KGHDR, CDR2 SFDVKD. The CDR3 is CATSAGGVRGNEQFF. CDR3 DNA sequence: TGTGCCACCAGTGCGGGGGGAGTGAGAGGAAATGAGCAGTTCTTC.

In its sample, this clonotype was seen a few times. This chain links TRBV6-5 with TRBJ2-1; 7 bases match TRBD1. CDR3 length: 16 amino acids. Germline assignment: CDR1 MNHEY and CDR2 SVGAGI. The V segment lost 0 bases and the J segment 4 bases; nucleotides outside the gene matches: 6. The CDR3 reads CASSYSRDRVYNEQFF. CDR3 bases: TGTGCCAGCAGTTACTCAAGGGACAGAGTATACAATGAGCAGTTCTTC.

This clonotype was detected a few times. The V call is TRBV7-8, the J call TRBJ2-3; 10 positions agree with TRBD2. Germline CDR1 SGHVS, CDR2 FQNEAQ. V was pared by 3 bases and J by 11 bases, with 2 bases of the junction left unmatched. This CDR3 has 12 residues. The CDR3 loop reads CASSFTSGKQYF. In DNA, the CDR3 is TGTGCCAGCAGCTTCACTAGCGGGAAGCAGTATTTT.

This rearrangement joins TRBV4-1 to TRBJ1-6; D unclear. Trimming removed 1 base from V and 7 bases from J, with 5 bases in between. In germline, CDR1 is MGHRA, CDR2 YSYEKL. The CDR3 is made up of 13 amino acids. The CDR3 here is CASSQVYNSPLHF. CDR3 nucleotide sequence: TGCGCCAGCAGCCAAGTGTACAATTCACCCCTCCACTTT.

This clonotype was observed a handful of times. The gene calls are TRBV7-2 and TRBJ2-4; 7 bases are a match to TRBD2. Germline loops: CDR1 SGHTA, CDR2 FQGNSA. The junction had 7 bases not matched to a gene; V was cut back by 3 bases and J by 8 bases. The CDR3 has 14 amino acids. This CDR3 reads CASSLGGGRDIQYF. The CDR3 coding sequence is TGTGCCAGCAGCTTGGGCGGGGGAAGGGACATTCAGTACTTC. Drawing the rest from reference TRBV7-2 and TRBJ2-4, the complete variable domain is GAGVSQSPSNKVTEKGKDVELRCDPISGHTALYWYRQSLGQGLEFLIYFQGNSAPDKSGLPSDRFSAERTGGSVSTLTIQRTQQEDSAVYLCASSLGGGRDIQYFGAGTRLSVL.

V gene TRBV7-2 combines with J gene TRBJ2-1; 10 bases align to TRBD2. Germline V gives CDR1 SGHTA, CDR2 FQGNSA. V was clipped by 5 bases and J by 7 bases; unmatched bases: 8. The CDR3 is made up of 15 amino acids. CDR3 nucleotide sequence: TGTGCCAGCAGCAATGAGCGGGGGGGCGTAAATGAGCAGTTCTTC. This codes for CASSNERGGVNEQFF.

At least ten counts were recorded for this clonotype. J is TRBJ2-1 and V is TRBV6-5; D not certain. V lost 5 bases to trimming and J lost 2 bases, with 10 bases between them. Germline V lookup: CDR1 MNHEY, CDR2 SVGAGI. The CDR3 covers 14 residues. The CDR3, as DNA: TGTGCCAGCAGTCCTCCGAACCCCTACAATGAGCAGTTCTTC. Its protein product is CASSPPNPYNEQFF.

This clonotype was seen repeatedly, ten times or more. The rearrangement joins TRBV6-5 to TRBJ1-6, with 7 bases that match TRBD1. Trimming cost V 0 bases and J 10 bases; bases outside gene matches: 6. The CDR3 spans 15 residues. Germline CDR1 is MNHEY and CDR2 is SVGAGI. DNA for the CDR3: TGTGCCAGCAGTTACTCCCGGGACAGTAGATCACCCCTCCACTTT. It specifies CASSYSRDSRSPLHF.

This chain uses TRBV27 with TRBJ2-7; possible D gene TRBD1, 5 bases. The germline gives CDR1 MNHEY, CDR2 SMNVEV (reference sequence). The CDR3 totals 11 residues. V lost 9 bases to trimming and J lost 5 bases, with 11 bases between them. The chain's CDR3 is CASTQGHEQYF. The CDR3 coding sequence is TGTGCCAGTACCCAGGGTCACGAGCAGTACTTC.

This clonotype has a count of ten or more. The rearrangement links TRBV6-1 to TRBJ1-1; D unclear. The CDR3 extends over 12 amino acids. V gave up 7 bases and J gave up 1 base, with 7 bases separating them. Germline V lookup: CDR1 MNHNS, CDR2 SASEGT. The CDR3 DNA reads TGTGCCAGCATGGTCCAGAACACTGAAGCTTTCTTT. Amino acid sequence: CASMVQNTEAFF.

This clonotype was detected ten times or more. V gene TRBV12-3 or TRBV12-4 combines with J gene TRBJ1-4; the D gene is possibly TRBD1 (5 bases). This CDR3 comprises 14 residues. Trimming took 7 bases from V and 12 from J, leaving 21 bases between them. DNA of the CDR3: TGTGCCAGCACCCCCTTTGACCGGTGGGGGGAACTGTTTTTT. The encoded protein is CASTPFDRWGELFF.

At least ten counts were recorded for this clonotype. This rearrangement joins TRBV20-1 to TRBJ2-1; maybe TRBD2 (6 bases). CDR3 size: 17 residues. V gave up 5 bases and J gave up 5 bases, with 25 bases separating them. CDR1 and CDR2 (germline): DFQATT, SNEGSKA (reference sequence). The CDR3: CSASLRARMGLHNEQFF. The CDR3 DNA follows: TGCAGTGCTTCCTTAAGGGCGCGTATGGGACTTCACAATGAGCAGTTCTTC.

There are a few counts of this clonotype. This chain joins TRBV12-3 or TRBV12-4 and TRBJ2-2; D unclear. This CDR3 contains 16 residues. V lost 6 bases, J lost 3 bases, and 17 bases lay in between. In nucleotides, the CDR3 is TGTGCCAGCAGACCCTCGACCCTCCCATACACCGGGGAGCTGTTTTTT. This translates into CASRPSTLPYTGELFF.

About this clonotype: One junction end disagrees with the germline gene, perhaps due to a read error. The J gene is TRBJ1-1, the V gene TRBV9; D is perhaps TRBD1 (5 bases). This CDR3 contains 13 residues. Germline V gene sequence: CDR1 SGDLS, CDR2 YYNGEE. The CDR3 protein is CASSASGNSEAFF. The CDR3 bases are TGTGCCAGCAGCGCCTCAGGGAACAGTGAAGCTTTCTTT.